This TCR beta chain was obtained from a study of shared clonotypes between healthy human individuals (dated by TCRdb to the early 2020s). With regard to the full study: Two women and a few men aged 18 to 49 years were included in the cohort. For each donor, CD4 naive and CD4 memory were each run on three plates, CD8 naive on two plates, and CD8 memory on one plate. To increase sequencing depth and limit assay-specific biases, different laboratories used diverse techniques to prepare libraries and sequence TCR repertoires. Blood TCR repertoires of five healthy adults were deeply sequenced to estimate repertoire size and the extent of clonotype sharing between individuals. Each donor's leukapheresis produced roughly between roughly 0.85 and 9.5 billion PBMCs. The full study reports these points: Because the study included a small number of donors, the genetic and exposure-history diversity represented was limited. Estimated clonotype richness was generally larger for naive than for memory subsets. Only blood was sampled, and tissue TCR repertoires likely differ from those in blood. Pairwise subsampling led to the expectation that sequencing depth would affect the degree of clonotype sharing among donors. Across a few donors, around 5% of naive CD4, around 3.5% of naive CD8, approximately 2.5% of memory CD4, and 0.4% of memory CD8 clonotypes were shared. Rarefaction of sorted-subset datasets indicated incomplete sequencing despite the large sequencing depth. Clonotypes shared by all four sorted-subset donors showed higher generation probabilities than non-shared clonotypes.

Per the germline V gene, MDHEN is the CDR1 and SYDVKM is the CDR2. The trim is 6 bases for V and 1 base for J, with a gap of 8 bases between the germline ends. The CDR3, cysteine through phenylalanine, is 13 amino acids long. The retained sequence is limited to the CDR3, 39 bases, with the frame set at the first base. Details on this clone: Its antigen is currently not known. The sample holds no much larger clone one base away, and base qualities are not on file.

Using the deep immunoSEQ assay, TCR CDR3 regions were amplified from genomic DNA by multiplex PCR. For each cell subset, the extracted genomic DNA was distributed evenly across all wells of several immunoSEQ 96-well plates, and each plate served as one replicate. For sorted subsets, each replicate PCR was loaded with around 200 ng genomic DNA, equivalent to 30,000 or so T cell genomes. Purified libraries were quantified with a Qubit 3.0 fluorometer, sized on a Bioanalyzer 2100, and re-quantified with the KAPA Library Quantification kit. Every immunoSEQ 96-well plate was sequenced on a dedicated single-read 150-cycle Illumina NextSeq 550 flow cell. The study's own analysis went as follows. Because the immunoSEQ output held only junctional sequences and lacked quality scores, the filtering could not match the filtering applied to full-length reads. Sequences were annotated with PyIR, a Python wrapper for IgBLAST v1.9, using IMGT germline references to assign V/J genes and CDR3. Any read was removed if the V/J assignment was weak (E-value above 1e-6), the CDR3 was missing, or the read contained stop codons, out-of-frame junctions, or ambiguous translated residues. V3J clonotypes were defined as sequences sharing an identical inferred V gene, J gene, and CDR3 amino acid sequence. The percentage overlap between two repertoires was calculated by dividing the number of shared unique clonotypes by the size of the smaller repertoire. Richness of each repertoire was evaluated using RTK rarefaction, the Chao1 estimator, and Recon v2.1 estimates of unobserved clonotypes. Generation probabilities for all TCRbeta clonotypes obtained by the gDNA method from a handful of donors were computed using OLGA. The source is immuneACCESS, and TCRdb retained only in-frame sequences with V and J called. Part of the clones is not carried over; for the studies checked, unresolved V genes explain less than half of this, and the remainder is unexplained. V and J calls and clone size come straight from that table; D and trimming were deduced from the DNA. This sample is represented by about 690,000 clones; less than 95% of them were singletons. 30% to 40% of the sample is held by the ten biggest clonotypes.

The donors were healthy, HIV-negative adults with no recently reported acute infections or vaccinations. Only Caucasian adults living in Nashville, Tennessee, USA were represented among the donors. CD8 memory samples combined magnetically selected CD45RO+ cells with CCR7-negative CD45RA+ effector memory (TemRA) cells. After blood collection by leukapheresis, PBMCs were isolated using Ficoll-Histopaque density gradient centrifugation and then cryopreserved in the vapor phase of liquid nitrogen. Purity and quantity of every magnetically sorted T cell population were checked by analytical flow cytometry. From each sorted fraction, genomic DNA was isolated and quantified by UV absorbance on a Nanodrop 2000c.

The clonotype originates from a man in his late teens or twenties in good health. Some clones in this sample may be carry-over from other donors' samples. Rearrangement joined TRBV28 to TRBJ2-3; no D gene call is confident. The sample consisted of memory CD8+ T cells from PBMCs. The intended sense of this specimen's cell subset or site label: CD45RO+ cells pooled with CCR7-negative TemRA cells. The CDR3 has the sequence CASSPHGTDTQYF. In nucleotide form, the sequence is TGTGCCAGCAGCCCCCACGGCACAGATACGCAGTATTTT.